This T cell receptor (beta chain) stems from a study of long-term antiretroviral therapy in people with HIV. Study observations and caveats: An increase in diversity followed ART, yet levels stayed below transplant donor controls.

Comment on this clone: Its specificity is unknown.

Germline V gene sequence: CDR1 SGHRS, CDR2 YFSETQ. The CDR3 runs to 17 residues. The junction had 9 bases not matched to a gene; V was cut back by 7 bases and J by 3 bases. Version v3.0 of the immunoSEQ assay ran at survey level. Measured with immunoSEQ multiplex PCR; TCRdb has only the in-frame clones, and not every one. The sample lists more than 15,000 clones, approximately 78% seen once, with about 8% in the top ten. All participants with HIV were treated in the United States. The chain is built from TRBV5-1 and TRBJ2-2; TRBD2 aligns across 13 bases. This TCR came from a middle-aged woman with HIV. The sequencing here drew on unsorted PBMCs, taken at the start of antiretroviral therapy, before treatment. The CDR3 protein is CASLKGLAGTYTGELFF. In DNA, the CDR3 is TGCGCCAGCCTCAAGGGACTAGCGGGGACTTACACCGGGGAGCTGTTTTTT.